The 9 T cell receptor beta chains in this list originate from one sample, sequenced in a study of post-analysis software for immune sequencing data (dated by TCRdb to the mid-2010s). What the authors observed across the whole study: Significantly higher frequencies in patients than in controls were found for roughly 5 TRBV segments, including TRBV5-6, TRBV5-1 and TRBV20-1.

No antigen has been identified for these receptors. Library method: PCR. The instrument given in TCRdb is Illumina HiSeq 2500. Unique molecular identifiers were incorporated into TCR beta cDNA libraries to reduce PCR and sequencing biases. TCRdb reprocessed the public reads (quality trimming at Q25 with fastp, clone calling with MiXCR) and kept in-frame beta chains. Each entry is one CDR3 protein sequence, shown with its most common DNA and genes. This sample gives about 770,000 distinct CDR3 sequences in total; around 42% of them show up just once. The ten largest clones capture roughly 4.9% of the sample. The sequencing sample was made of blood. These receptors came from a girl aged 10 to 17 with multiple sclerosis.

J is TRBJ2-7 and V is TRBV7-9; tentative D call: TRBD2 (5 bases). Between the trimmed V and J ends, which lost 5 bases and 6 bases, there was a span of 20 bases. Germline V gene lookup returns CDR1 SEHNR and CDR2 FQNEAQ (reference sequence). This CDR3 spans 15 amino acids. DNA for the CDR3: TGTGCCAGCAGCGCCCCTATAGACCTCAGCGGCGAGCAGTACTTC. It is translated as CASSAPIDLSGEQYF.

About this clonotype: A junction end diverges from the germline sequence, so it may reflect a read error. This sequence joins TRBV4-2 and TRBJ2-7; D might be TRBD2 (5 bases). Per the germline V gene, CDR1 is LGHNA and CDR2 is YNFKEQ. The CDR3 extends over 15 amino acids. CDR3 coding DNA: TGTGCCAACAGCCAAGTACAGAGGGAAGGGAACGAGCAGTACTTC. This codes for CANSQVQREGNEQYF.

In this sample, this clonotype turned up once. A much larger clone differs by one base, so this may be a read error. The genes are TRBV27 and TRBJ2-7, with D unclear. Germline CDR1 and CDR2: MNHEY and SMNVEV (reference sequence). This CDR3 spans 10 amino acids. Trimming took 5 bases from V and 2 from J, leaving 1 base between them. In DNA form, the CDR3 reads TGTGCCAGCAGTCCCTACGAGCAGTACTTC. Its protein is CASSPYEQYF.

The chain has TRBV6-2 or TRBV6-3 and TRBJ1-5, with a possible D match to TRBD1 (6 bases). The CDR3 spans 14 residues. Trimming cost V 2 bases and J 2 bases, with 7 bases left between them. Germline CDR1 is MNHEY and CDR2 is SVGEGT. The CDR3 DNA sequence: TGTGCCAGCAGTTACGAGGGGGGCAATCAGCCCCAGCATTTT. It specifies CASSYEGGNQPQHF.

This clonotype has more than one count but fewer than ten. This CDR3 is CASSATRGPSYGYTF. The CDR3 nucleotides are TGTGCCAGCAGCGCTACAAGAGGGCCGAGCTATGGCTACACCTTC. The V gene is TRBV7-8, the J gene TRBJ1-2; D gene unclear. Per the germline V gene, CDR1 is SGHVS and CDR2 is FQNEAQ. V was clipped by 5 bases and J by 4 bases, with 17 bases between them. This CDR3 has 15 residues.

The V call is TRBV6-1, the J call TRBJ1-5, with D uncertain. The CDR3 runs to 12 residues. V lost 7 bases, J lost 0 bases, and 4 bases lay in between. In germline, CDR1 is MNHNS, CDR2 SASEGT. The CDR3 nucleotides read TGTGCCAGCACCATTAGCAATCAGCCCCAGCATTTT. Its protein product is CASTISNQPQHF.

This chain joins TRBV9 and TRBJ2-7; 8 bases are shared with TRBD2. The CDR3 spans 15 residues. Germline V gene data show CDR1 as SGDLS and CDR2 as YYNGEE. V trimming: 4 bases; J trimming: 3 bases; junction bases outside the gene matches: 9. The CDR3 DNA sequence: TGTGCCAGCAGCCAAGGACCGGGACTAGACTACGAGCAGTACTTC. Protein product: CASSQGPGLDYEQYF.

V is TRBV27 and J is TRBJ1-2, with D unclear. V lost 3 bases and J lost 8, with 13 bases in between. Germline CDR1 reads MNHEY; CDR2 reads SMNVEV (reference sequence). This CDR3 is built from 13 residues. CDR3 in amino acids: CASSFSTGLGYTF. CDR3 nucleotides: TGTGCCAGCAGTTTCTCCACGGGGTTAGGCTACACCTTC.

This chain joins TRBV4-3 and TRBJ2-4; no clear D. V lost 6 bases and J lost 2, with 11 bases in between. The CDR3 loop spans 14 amino acids. Germline loops: CDR1 LGHNA, CDR2 YSLEER. The CDR3 protein is CASSERWSKNIQYF. The CDR3, as DNA: TGCGCCAGCAGTGAGAGGTGGTCCAAAAACATTCAGTACTTC.